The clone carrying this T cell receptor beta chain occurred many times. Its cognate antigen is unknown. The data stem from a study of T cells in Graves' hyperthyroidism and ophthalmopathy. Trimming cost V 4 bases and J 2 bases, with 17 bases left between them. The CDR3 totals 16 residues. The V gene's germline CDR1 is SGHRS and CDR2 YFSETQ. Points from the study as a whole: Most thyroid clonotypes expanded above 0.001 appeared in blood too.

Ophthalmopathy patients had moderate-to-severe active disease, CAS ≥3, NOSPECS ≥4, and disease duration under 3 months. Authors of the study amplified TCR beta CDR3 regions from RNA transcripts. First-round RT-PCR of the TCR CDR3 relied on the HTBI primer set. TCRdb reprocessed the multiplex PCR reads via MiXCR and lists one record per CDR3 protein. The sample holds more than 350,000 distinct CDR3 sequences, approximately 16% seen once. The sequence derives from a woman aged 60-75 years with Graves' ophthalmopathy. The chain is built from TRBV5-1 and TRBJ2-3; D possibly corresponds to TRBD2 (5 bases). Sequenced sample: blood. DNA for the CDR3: TGCGCCAGCAGCCCAGGACTTCTTCAAATCACAGATACGCAGTATTTT. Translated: CASSPGLLQITDTQYF.